One and the same sample provided the 2 T cell receptor beta chains below, sequenced in a study of lymphopenia after photon versus proton radiotherapy. The method was immunoSEQ multiplex PCR; TCRdb's version includes in-frame clones alone and lacks a portion of them. The sample has about 65,000 clones, around 87% seen once. The sample was peripheral blood, taken from a patient treated with proton-based radiotherapy. Receptors were obtained from an elderly man with esophageal cancer.

The chain employs TRBV4-3 and TRBJ1-1, with D hard to call. V was pared by 1 base and J by 1 base, with 7 bases between. The CDR3 is 14 amino acids. CDR1 is LGHNA, CDR2 YSLEER, per germline. The CDR3 region has the DNA TGCGCCAGCAGCCAAGGGCCGGAGAACACTGAAGCTTTCTTT. Translation: CASSQGPENTEAFF.

This sequence joins TRBV5-6 and TRBJ2-3; perhaps TRBD2 as D (6 bases). CDR1 is SGHDT, CDR2 YYEEEE, per germline. The CDR3 totals 15 residues. V was trimmed by 0 bases and J by 0 bases, leaving 8 bases between them. This chain's CDR3 is CASSLAGSSTDTQYF. DNA for the CDR3: TGTGCCAGCAGCTTGGCCGGGAGTAGCACAGATACGCAGTATTTT.